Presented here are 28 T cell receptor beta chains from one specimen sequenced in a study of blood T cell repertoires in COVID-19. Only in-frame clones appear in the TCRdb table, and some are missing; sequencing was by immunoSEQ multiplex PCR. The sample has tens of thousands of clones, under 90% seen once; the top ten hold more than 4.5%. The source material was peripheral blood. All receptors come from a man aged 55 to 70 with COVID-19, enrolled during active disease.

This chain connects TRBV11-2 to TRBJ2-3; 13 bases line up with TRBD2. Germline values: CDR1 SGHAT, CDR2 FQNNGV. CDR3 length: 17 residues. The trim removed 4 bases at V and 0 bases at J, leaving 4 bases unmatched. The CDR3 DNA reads TGTGCCAGCAGCTGGGGACTAGCGGGATTAAGCACAGATACGCAGTATTTT. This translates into CASSWGLAGLSTDTQYF.

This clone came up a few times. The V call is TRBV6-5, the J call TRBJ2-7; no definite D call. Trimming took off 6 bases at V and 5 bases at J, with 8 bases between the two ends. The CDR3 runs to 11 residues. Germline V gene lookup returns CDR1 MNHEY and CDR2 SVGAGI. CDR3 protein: CASRSVDEQYF. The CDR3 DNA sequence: TGTGCCAGCAGATCGGTCGACGAGCAGTACTTC.

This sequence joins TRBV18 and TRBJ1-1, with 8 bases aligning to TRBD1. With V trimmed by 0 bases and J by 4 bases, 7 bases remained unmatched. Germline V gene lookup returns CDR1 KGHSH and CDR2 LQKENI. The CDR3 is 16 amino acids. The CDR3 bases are TGTGCCAGCTCACCACCGCGCCGGGACAGGCTCACTGAAGCTTTCTTT. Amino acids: CASSPPRRDRLTEAFF.

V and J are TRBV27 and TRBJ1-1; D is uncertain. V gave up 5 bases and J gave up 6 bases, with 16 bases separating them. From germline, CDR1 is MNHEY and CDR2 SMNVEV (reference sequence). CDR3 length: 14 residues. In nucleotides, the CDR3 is TGTGCCAGCAGTCATCGTAGCAGGCGGGCTGAAGCTTTCTTT. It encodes CASSHRSRRAEAFF.

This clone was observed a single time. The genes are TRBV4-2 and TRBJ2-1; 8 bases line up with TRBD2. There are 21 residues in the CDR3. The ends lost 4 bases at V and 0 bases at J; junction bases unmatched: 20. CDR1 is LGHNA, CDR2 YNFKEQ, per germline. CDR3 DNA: TGTGCCAGCAGCCCCCGCTTATCGTTTCTTGGCGGGAGGAGCTCCTACAATGAGCAGTTCTTC. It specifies CASSPRLSFLGGRSSYNEQFF.

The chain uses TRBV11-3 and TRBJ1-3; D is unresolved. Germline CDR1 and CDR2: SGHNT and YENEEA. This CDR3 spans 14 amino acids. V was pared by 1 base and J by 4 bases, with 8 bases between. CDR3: CASSLGALGNTIYF. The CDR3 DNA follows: TGTGCCAGCAGCTTAGGCGCCCTCGGAAACACCATATATTTT.

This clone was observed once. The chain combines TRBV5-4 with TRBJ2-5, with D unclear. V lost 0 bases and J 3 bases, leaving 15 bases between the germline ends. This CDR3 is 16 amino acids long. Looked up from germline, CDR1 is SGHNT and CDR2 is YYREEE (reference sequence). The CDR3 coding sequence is TGTGCCAGCAGCTTGGCCGCTGTTTTAGCAGAAGAGACCCAGTACTTC. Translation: CASSLAAVLAEETQYF.

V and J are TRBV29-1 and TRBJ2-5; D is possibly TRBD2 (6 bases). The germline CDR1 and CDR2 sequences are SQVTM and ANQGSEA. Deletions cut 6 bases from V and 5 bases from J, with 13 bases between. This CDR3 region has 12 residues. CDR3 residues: CSVILAGETQYF. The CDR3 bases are TGCAGCGTGATACTAGCCGGTGAGACCCAGTACTTC.

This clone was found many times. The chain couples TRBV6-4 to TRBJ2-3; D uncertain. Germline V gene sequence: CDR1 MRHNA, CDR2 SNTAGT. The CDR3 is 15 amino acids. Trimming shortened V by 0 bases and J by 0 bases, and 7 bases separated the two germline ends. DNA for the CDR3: TGTGCCAGCAGTGACTCGGAGACTAGCACAGATACGCAGTATTTT. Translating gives CASSDSETSTDTQYF.

The CDR3 DNA is TGTGCCAGCAGCCAAGGGAGCGGTAACTATGGCTACACCTTC. This sequence encodes CASSQGSGNYGYTF. The V call is TRBV14, the J call TRBJ1-2, with D hard to call. Germline assignment: CDR1 SGHDN and CDR2 FVKESK. CDR3 size: 14 residues. Trimming shortened V by 1 base and J by 1 base, and 7 bases separated the two germline ends.

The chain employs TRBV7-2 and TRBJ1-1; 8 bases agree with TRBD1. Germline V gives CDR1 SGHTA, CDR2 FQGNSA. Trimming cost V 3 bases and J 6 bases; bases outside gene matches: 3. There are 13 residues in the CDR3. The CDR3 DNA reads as TGTGCCAGCAGCTTCACAGGGGGGTCTGAAGCTTTCTTT. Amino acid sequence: CASSFTGGSEAFF.

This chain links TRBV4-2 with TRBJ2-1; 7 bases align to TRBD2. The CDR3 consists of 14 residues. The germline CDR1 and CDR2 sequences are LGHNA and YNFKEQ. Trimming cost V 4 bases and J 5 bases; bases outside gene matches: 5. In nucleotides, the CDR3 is TGTGCCAGCAGCCCGGGACTACTCAACAATGAGCAGTTCTTC. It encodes CASSPGLLNNEQFF.

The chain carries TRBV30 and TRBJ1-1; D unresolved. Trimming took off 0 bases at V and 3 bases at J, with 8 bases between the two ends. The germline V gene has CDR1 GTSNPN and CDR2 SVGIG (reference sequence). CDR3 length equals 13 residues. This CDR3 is CAWSVMEYTEAFF. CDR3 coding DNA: TGTGCCTGGAGTGTAATGGAGTACACTGAAGCTTTCTTT.

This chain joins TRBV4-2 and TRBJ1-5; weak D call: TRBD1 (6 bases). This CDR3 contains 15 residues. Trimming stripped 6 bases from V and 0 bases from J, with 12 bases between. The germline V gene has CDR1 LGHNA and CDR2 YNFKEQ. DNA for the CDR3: TGTGCCAGCAGATCCGGGACAAGTAGCAATCAGCCCCAGCATTTT. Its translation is CASRSGTSSNQPQHF.

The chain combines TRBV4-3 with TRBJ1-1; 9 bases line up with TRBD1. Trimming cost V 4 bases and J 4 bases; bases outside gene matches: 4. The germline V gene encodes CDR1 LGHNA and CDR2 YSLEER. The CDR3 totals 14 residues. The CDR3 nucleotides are TGCGCCAGCAGCCCCCGGGACAGGGTCACTGAAGCTTTCTTT. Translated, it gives CASSPRDRVTEAFF.

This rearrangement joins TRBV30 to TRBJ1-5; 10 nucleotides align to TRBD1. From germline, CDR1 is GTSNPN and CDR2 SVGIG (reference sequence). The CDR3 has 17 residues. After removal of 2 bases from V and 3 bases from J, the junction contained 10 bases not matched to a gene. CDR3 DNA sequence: TGTGCCTGGAGTCCTGACAGGGGGCTACTTCCCAATCAGCCCCAGCATTTT. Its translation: CAWSPDRGLLPNQPQHF.

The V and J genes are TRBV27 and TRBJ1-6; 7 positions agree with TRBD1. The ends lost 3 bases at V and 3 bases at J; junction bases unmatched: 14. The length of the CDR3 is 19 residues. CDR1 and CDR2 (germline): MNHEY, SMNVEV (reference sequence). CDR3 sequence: CASSFDFGGTAIYNSPLHF. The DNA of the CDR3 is TGTGCCAGCAGTTTTGATTTTGGCGGGACAGCGATCTATAATTCACCCCTCCACTTT.

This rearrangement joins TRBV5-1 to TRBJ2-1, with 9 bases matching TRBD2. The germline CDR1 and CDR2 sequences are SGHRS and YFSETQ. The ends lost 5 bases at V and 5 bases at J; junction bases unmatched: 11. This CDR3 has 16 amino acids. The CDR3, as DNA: TGCGCCAGCAGACCAAACTTAGCGGGAGAAAACAATGAGCAGTTCTTC. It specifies CASRPNLAGENNEQFF.

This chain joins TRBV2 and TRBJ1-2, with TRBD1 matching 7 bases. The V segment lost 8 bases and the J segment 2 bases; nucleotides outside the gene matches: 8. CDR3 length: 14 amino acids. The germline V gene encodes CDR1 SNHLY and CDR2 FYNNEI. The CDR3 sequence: CASCGTAENYGYTF. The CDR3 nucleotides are TGTGCCAGCTGCGGGACAGCGGAAAACTATGGCTACACCTTC.

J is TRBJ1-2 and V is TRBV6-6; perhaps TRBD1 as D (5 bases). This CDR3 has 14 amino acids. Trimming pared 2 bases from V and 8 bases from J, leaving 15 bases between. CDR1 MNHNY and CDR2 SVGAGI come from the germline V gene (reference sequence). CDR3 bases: TGTGCCAGCAGTTACCAGCAGGGCAGTAGGGGCTACACCTTC. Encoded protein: CASSYQQGSRGYTF.

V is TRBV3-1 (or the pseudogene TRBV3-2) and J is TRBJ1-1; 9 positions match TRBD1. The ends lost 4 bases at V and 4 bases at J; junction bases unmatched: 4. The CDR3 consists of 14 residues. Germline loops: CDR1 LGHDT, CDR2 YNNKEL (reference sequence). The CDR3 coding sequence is TGTGCCAGCAGCCGGGGACAGGGCAGCACTGAAGCTTTCTTT. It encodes CASSRGQGSTEAFF.

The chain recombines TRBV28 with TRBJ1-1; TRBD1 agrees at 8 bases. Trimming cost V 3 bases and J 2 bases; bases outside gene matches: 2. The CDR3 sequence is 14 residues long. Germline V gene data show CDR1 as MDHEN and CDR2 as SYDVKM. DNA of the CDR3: TGTGCCAGCAGTTTGACAGGGGCAAACACTGAAGCTTTCTTT. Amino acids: CASSLTGANTEAFF.

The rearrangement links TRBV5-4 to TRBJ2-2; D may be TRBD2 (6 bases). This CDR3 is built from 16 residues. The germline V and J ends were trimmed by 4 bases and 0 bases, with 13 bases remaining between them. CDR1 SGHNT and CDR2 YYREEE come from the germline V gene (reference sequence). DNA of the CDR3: TGTGCCAGCAGCCCGGGACTCTACGCGAACACCGGGGAGCTGTTTTTT. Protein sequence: CASSPGLYANTGELFF.

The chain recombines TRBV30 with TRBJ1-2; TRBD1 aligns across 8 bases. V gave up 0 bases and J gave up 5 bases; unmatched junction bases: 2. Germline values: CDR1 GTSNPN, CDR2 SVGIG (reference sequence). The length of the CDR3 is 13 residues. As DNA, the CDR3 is TGTGCCTGGAGTGTTCGGACAGGGTATGGCTACACCTTC. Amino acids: CAWSVRTGYGYTF.

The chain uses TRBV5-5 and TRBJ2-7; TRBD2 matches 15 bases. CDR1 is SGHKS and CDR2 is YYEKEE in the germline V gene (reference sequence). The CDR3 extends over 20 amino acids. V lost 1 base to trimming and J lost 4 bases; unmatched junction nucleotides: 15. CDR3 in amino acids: CASSLRVYPGLAGGHYEQYF. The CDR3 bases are TGTGCCAGCAGCTTGAGGGTATACCCGGGACTAGCGGGAGGCCATTACGAGCAGTACTTC.

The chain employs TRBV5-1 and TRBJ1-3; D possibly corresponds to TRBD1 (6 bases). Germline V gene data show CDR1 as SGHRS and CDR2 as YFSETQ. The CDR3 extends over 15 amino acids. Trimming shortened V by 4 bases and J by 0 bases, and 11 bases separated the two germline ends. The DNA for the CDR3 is TGCGCCAGCAGCGAAACAGGGAGCTCTGGAAACACCATATATTTT. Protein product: CASSETGSSGNTIYF.

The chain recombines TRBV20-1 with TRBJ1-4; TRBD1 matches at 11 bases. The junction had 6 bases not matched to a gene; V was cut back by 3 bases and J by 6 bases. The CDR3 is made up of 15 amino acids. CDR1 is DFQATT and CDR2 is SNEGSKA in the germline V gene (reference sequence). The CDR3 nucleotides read TGCAGTGCTAGTCATCGGGACAGGGGGTATGAAAAACTGTTTTTT. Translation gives CSASHRDRGYEKLFF.

The CDR3 reads CSVYSSGSPNEQFF. Here the CDR3 DNA reads TGCAGCGTCTATTCTAGCGGGAGCCCCAATGAGCAGTTCTTC. The chain combines TRBV29-1 with TRBJ2-1, with 10 bases identical to TRBD2. The CDR3 has 14 residues. Germline V gene data show CDR1 as SQVTM and CDR2 as ANQGSEA. The trim removed 6 bases at V and 6 bases at J, leaving 8 bases unmatched.